Here is one T cell receptor beta chain with its context. Its antigen is as yet unknown. Other nucleotide sequences in the sample specify the same CDR3. RNA extraction and reverse transcription yielded cDNA as sequencing template. The assay was immunoSEQ multiplex PCR, and TCRdb's table has in-frame clones only and misses some. Among roughly 100,000 clones listed, approximately 60% were seen once. CDR1 GTSNPN and CDR2 SVGIG come from the germline V gene (reference sequence). The CDR3 covers 11 residues. Trimming cost V 5 bases and J 5 bases, with 9 bases left between them. This entry comes from a study of CD8+ T cells in alopecia areata. Study results and limitations: Clonality in lesional scalp, especially alopecia totalis/universalis, exceeded that of normal scalp.

The chain recombines TRBV30 with TRBJ2-5; D perhaps matches TRBD1 (6 bases). This TCR derives from a human donor in good health. Source material: CD4+ T cells sorted from blood. The CDR3 region is CAWSGEETQYF. The CDR3 coding sequence is TGTGCCTGGTCAGGGGAGGAGACCCAGTACTTC.